This T cell receptor (beta chain) appears in the sequencing data of a study of regulatory T cells in long-lasting Graves disease. Study-level results: The study examined only peripheral blood, not thyroid tissue. Sharing of public clonotypes was greater in persistent patients (around 3,000) than in new patients (around 1,000).

RNA from PBMCs was the source of the TCR library. The authors drew patients from an endocrinology department in Xi'an, China. A peripheral blood sample, around 8.5 milliliters in volume, was drawn into EDTA tubes. The CDR3 is 14 residues long. Per germline, CDR1 DFQATT and CDR2 SNEGSKA (reference sequence). With V trimmed by 4 bases and J by 0 bases, 5 bases remained unmatched. Concerning this clonotype itself: Its cognate antigen is unknown.

TCRdb re-called the reads with MiXCR, one entry per CDR3 protein. The sample holds around 1,800 distinct CDR3 sequences, around three fifths seen once. This TCR came from a human donor with Graves disease. The V call is TRBV20-1, the J call TRBJ2-7; 8 nucleotides align to TRBD1. The sample consisted of peripheral blood mononuclear cells (PBMCs), taken with antithyroid drug treatment, in newly diagnosed or persistent Graves disease (not recorded which). The CDR3 sequence: CSATDRGNSYEQYF. The CDR3 coding sequence is TGCAGTGCTACTGACAGGGGAAACTCCTACGAGCAGTACTTC.